This T cell receptor (beta chain) was profiled in a study of blood T cell repertoires in COVID-19. Looking at the study overall: Samples came from the United States, Italy and Spain, spanning acute and convalescent COVID-19.

The CDR3 runs 15 residues. The germline V gene has CDR1 SGHTA and CDR2 FQGNSA. Trimming stripped 3 bases from V and 4 bases from J, with 13 bases between. The protocol was immunoSEQ multiplex PCR, while the TCRdb copy is restricted to in-frame clones and leaves out a portion. This table holds 100,000 to 150,000 clones, roughly 74% found once. The chain recombines TRBV7-2 with TRBJ1-5; D not certain. Sequenced sample: peripheral blood. The receptor was isolated from an older man with COVID-19, enrolled during active disease. This CDR3 reads CASSFLVGLNQPQHF. Here the CDR3 DNA reads TGTGCCAGCAGCTTTCTAGTTGGACTGAATCAGCCCCAGCATTTT.